The present entry profiles one TCR beta chain with its context. Antigen specificity is unknown. The sample contains more than one DNA sequence encoding this CDR3. The assay was run at deep level. Authors' processing steps: ImmunoSEQ output held junction-only sequences without quality scores, so filtering differed. Data came from immunoSEQ multiplex PCR; TCRdb stores just in-frame clones and leaves some out. V, J and clone size were drawn from that table, and D and trimming were deduced from the DNA. The table shows about 1 million clones, with around 75% occurring only once. The sample originates from a study of shared clonotypes between healthy human individuals. Study-wide points: Although depth was large, rarefaction showed that sequencing of the sorted subsets was incomplete.

Germline V CDR1 and CDR2: SGHRS, YFSETQ. J lost 7 bases, V lost 0 bases, and 3 bases had no gene match. The CDR3 extends over 14 amino acids. This receptor was taken from a man aged 18 to 29 in good health. V is TRBV5-1 and J is TRBJ2-1; TRBD1 matches at 8 bases. The sample consisted of memory CD4+ T cells sorted from blood. As for subset: CD45RA-negative fraction. CDR3 amino acids: CASSLEDRANEQFF. For the CDR3, the DNA is TGCGCCAGCAGCTTGGAGGACAGGGCAAATGAGCAGTTCTTC.